This is a list of T cell receptor beta chains from one sample in a study of cytomegalovirus exposure and HLA in healthy donors. The assay was immunoSEQ multiplex PCR, and TCRdb's table has in-frame clones only and misses some. The table shows around 130,000 clones, with approximately 69% occurring only once. Sequenced input: PBMCs. Receptors were obtained from a man between 40 and 49 years old in good health and CMV-seropositive. CDR3s include the opening cysteine and the closing phenylalanine or tryptophan. D genes are given only for firm matches. Clone size is shown for a subset of rows, as once, few, many or a class of expanded clone.

d_call	clone_size	v_call	j_call	cdr3_nt	cdr3_aa
.	.	TRBV5-1	TRBJ1-6	TGCGCCAGCAGCGGTATGGGCCATGAGCCCCTCCACTTT	CASSGMGHEPLHF
TRBD2	.	TRBV4-1	TRBJ2-2	TGCGCCAGCAGCCAAGAGACTAGCGATAGCGGGGAGCTGTTTTTT	CASSQETSDSGELFF
.	.	TRBV11-2	TRBJ2-2	TGTGCCAGCAGCTTAGCGGTTAGGGGGTCCGGGGAGCTGTTTTTT	CASSLAVRGSGELFF
.	once	TRBV2	TRBJ1-1	TGTGCCAGCAGTGAAGCCCGGGGGAGGGACACTGAAGCTTTCTTT	CASSEARGRDTEAFF
.	.	TRBV14	TRBJ1-2	TGTGCCAGCAGCCAAGATTCGGGGTACGGCTACACCTTC	CASSQDSGYGYTF
TRBD1	.	TRBV13	TRBJ2-3	TGTGCCAGCAGCTCAAGGACAGGGGGAACAGATACGCAGTATTTT	CASSSRTGGTDTQYF
.	once	TRBV7-2	TRBJ2-2	TGTGCCAGCAGCTTAACTTTTACCGGGGAGCTGTTTTTT	CASSLTFTGELFF
.	.	TRBV30	TRBJ1-1	TGTGCCTGGAATTCTCTCAGGGTTAGTCCAATGGTAGCTTTCTTT	CAWNSLRVSPMVAFF
.	.	TRBV27	TRBJ2-1	TGTGCCAGCACAAAGGCAGGGAAAGATGAGCAGTTCTTC	CASTKAGKDEQFF
.	.	TRBV6-1	TRBJ1-4	TGTGCCAGCAGTGGAGGGGGAATGGTATCCAAAAAACTGTTTTTT	CASSGGGMVSKKLFF
TRBD2	once	TRBV28	TRBJ2-7	TGTGCCAGCATAACTAGCGGCCCAGGGATCGAGCAGTACTTC	CASITSGPGIEQYF
TRBD1	few	TRBV6-6	TRBJ2-7	TGTGCCAGCAGTTACTCGGGGACAGCACCCTACGAGCAGTACTTC	CASSYSGTAPYEQYF
.	.	TRBV11-2	TRBJ1-6	TGTGCCAGCAGCTTAGAGCTCAGCGGGGAGACACCCCTCCACTTT	CASSLELSGETPLHF
.	.	TRBV27	TRBJ2-3	TGTGCCAGCAGTTTCGGGGGAACAGATACGCAGTATTTT	CASSFGGTDTQYF
TRBD1	.	TRBV7-6	TRBJ1-1	TGTGCCAGCAGCTTCCGGGACAGGGGCAATTTCGAGGGGAACACTGAAGCTTTCTTT	CASSFRDRGNFEGNTEAFF
TRBD2	.	TRBV7-9	TRBJ2-3	TGTGCCAGCAGCCGAAATCCTTGGACTAGCGGGAAGGATACGCAGTATTTT	CASSRNPWTSGKDTQYF
.	.	TRBV4-1	TRBJ1-6	TGCGCCAGCAGCCAAGCGGACAGCCGAAATTCACCCCTCCACTTT	CASSQADSRNSPLHF
TRBD1	few	TRBV25-1	TRBJ1-4	TGTGCCAGCAGTGAAAAGGACAGGCCATTTAATGAAAAACTGTTTTTT	CASSEKDRPFNEKLFF
.	.	TRBV9	TRBJ2-1	TGTGCCAGCTCAGGAGGGGAGTTGGGGGATGAGCAGTTCTTC	CASSGGELGDEQFF
TRBD1	few	TRBV18	TRBJ1-3	TGTGCCAGCTCACCATCCGGGACAGGGGCCGACACCATATATTTT	CASSPSGTGADTIYF
TRBD1	.	TRBV19	TRBJ2-7	TGTGCCAGTAGTAAAGGACAGGGATCCCCCTACGAGCAGTACTTC	CASSKGQGSPYEQYF
TRBD1	.	TRBV5-1	TRBJ2-7	TGCGCCAGCAGCTCGGGACAGGACTACGAGCAGTACTTC	CASSSGQDYEQYF